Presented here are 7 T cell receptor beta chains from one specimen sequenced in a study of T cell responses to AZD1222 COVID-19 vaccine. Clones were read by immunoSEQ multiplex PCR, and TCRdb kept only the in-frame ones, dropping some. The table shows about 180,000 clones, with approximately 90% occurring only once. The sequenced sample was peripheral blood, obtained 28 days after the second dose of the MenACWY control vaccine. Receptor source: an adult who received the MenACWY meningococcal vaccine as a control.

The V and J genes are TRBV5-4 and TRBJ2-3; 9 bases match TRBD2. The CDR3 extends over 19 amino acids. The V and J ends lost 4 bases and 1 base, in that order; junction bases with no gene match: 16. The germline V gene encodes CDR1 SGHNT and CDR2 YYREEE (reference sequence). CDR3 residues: CASSPKGAGGPIGTDTQYF. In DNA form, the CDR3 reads TGTGCCAGCAGCCCCAAGGGGGCGGGAGGGCCTATCGGCACAGATACGCAGTATTTT.

Here the CDR3 DNA reads TGTGCCAGCAGTGAGAGCCGAGGGGGTGATGTAGACATTCAGTACTTC. Encoded protein: CASSESRGGDVDIQYF. V usage is TRBV2 and J usage is TRBJ2-4; D is perhaps TRBD1 (6 bases). Between the trimmed V and J ends, which lost 3 bases and 8 bases, there was a span of 20 bases. The germline gives CDR1 SNHLY, CDR2 FYNNEI. The length of the CDR3 is 16 residues.

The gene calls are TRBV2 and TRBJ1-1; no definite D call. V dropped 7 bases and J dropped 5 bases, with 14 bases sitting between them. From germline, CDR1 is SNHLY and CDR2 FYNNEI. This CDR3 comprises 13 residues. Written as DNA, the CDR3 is TGTGCCAGCACGGACGGCCGAGGGACTGAAGCTTTCTTT. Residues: CASTDGRGTEAFF.

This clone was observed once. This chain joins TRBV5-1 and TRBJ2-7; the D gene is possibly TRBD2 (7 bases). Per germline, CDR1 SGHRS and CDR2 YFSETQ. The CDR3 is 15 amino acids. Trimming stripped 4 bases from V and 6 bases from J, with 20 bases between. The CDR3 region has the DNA TGCGCCAGCAGCGCTAGGGAGGGGGTCGCACTCGAGCAGTACTTC. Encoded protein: CASSAREGVALEQYF.

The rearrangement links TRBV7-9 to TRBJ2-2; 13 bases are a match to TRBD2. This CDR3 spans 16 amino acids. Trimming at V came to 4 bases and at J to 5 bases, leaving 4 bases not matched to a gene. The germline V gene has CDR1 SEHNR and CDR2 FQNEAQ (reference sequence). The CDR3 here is CASSSGTSGITGELFF. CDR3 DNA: TGTGCCAGCAGCTCCGGGACTAGCGGGATAACCGGGGAGCTGTTTTTT.

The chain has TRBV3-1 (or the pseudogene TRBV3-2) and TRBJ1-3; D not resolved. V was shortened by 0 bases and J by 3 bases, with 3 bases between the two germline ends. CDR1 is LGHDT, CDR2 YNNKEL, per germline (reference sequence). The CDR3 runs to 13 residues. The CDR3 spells CASSQEVGNTIYF. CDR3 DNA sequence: TGTGCCAGCAGCCAAGAGGTTGGAAACACCATATATTTT.

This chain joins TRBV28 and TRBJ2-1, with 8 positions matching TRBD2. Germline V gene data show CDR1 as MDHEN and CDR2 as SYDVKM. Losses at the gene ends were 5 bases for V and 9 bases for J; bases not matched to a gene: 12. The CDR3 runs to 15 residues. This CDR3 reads CASSPMSGSQGEQFF. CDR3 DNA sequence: TGTGCCAGCAGTCCTATGAGCGGGAGTCAGGGTGAGCAGTTCTTC.